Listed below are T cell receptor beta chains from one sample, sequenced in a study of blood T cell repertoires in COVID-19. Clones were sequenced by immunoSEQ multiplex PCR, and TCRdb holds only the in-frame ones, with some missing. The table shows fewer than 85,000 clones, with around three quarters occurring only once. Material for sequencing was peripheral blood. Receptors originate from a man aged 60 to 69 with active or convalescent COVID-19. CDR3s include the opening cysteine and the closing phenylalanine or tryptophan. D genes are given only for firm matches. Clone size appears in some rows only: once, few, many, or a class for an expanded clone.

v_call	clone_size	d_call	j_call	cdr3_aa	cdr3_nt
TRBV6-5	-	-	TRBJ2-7	CASSLTGNYEQYF	TGTGCCAGCAGTTTGACAGGAAACTACGAGCAGTACTTC
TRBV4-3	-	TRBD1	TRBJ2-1	CASSQRTGALREQFF	TGCGCCAGCAGCCAAAGGACAGGGGCCCTACGTGAGCAGTTCTTC
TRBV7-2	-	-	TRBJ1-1	CASSLAGAGTEAFF	TGTGCCAGCAGCTTAGCAGGGGCTGGAACTGAAGCTTTCTTT
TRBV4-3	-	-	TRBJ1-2	CASSRAFGGGYTF	TGCGCCAGCAGCCGGGCTTTCGGTGGCGGCTACACCTTC
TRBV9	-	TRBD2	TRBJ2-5	CASSPRLSGEETQYF	TGTGCCAGCAGCCCCCGACTTAGCGGGGAAGAGACCCAGTACTTC
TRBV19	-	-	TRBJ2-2	CASSRDSWTGELFF	TGTGCCAGTAGTAGAGACAGTTGGACCGGGGAGCTGTTTTTT
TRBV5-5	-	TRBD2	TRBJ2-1	CASSLGSSGGSSYNEQFF	TGTGCCAGCAGCTTGGGGTCTAGCGGGGGGAGCTCCTACAATGAGCAGTTCTTC
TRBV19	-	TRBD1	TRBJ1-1	CASSIVGTGANTEAFF	TGTGCCAGTAGTATAGTAGGGACAGGCGCGAACACTGAAGCTTTCTTT
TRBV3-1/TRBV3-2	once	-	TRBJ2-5	CASSLQGGETQYF	TGTGCCAGCAGCCTACAGGGAGGGGAGACCCAGTACTTC
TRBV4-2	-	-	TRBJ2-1	CASSQVSSAGREQFF	TGTGCCAGCAGCCAAGTTTCCAGCGCCGGCCGGGAGCAGTTCTTC
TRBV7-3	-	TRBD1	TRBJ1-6	CASSLEQGAPDHYNSPLHF	TGTGCCAGCAGCTTAGAACAGGGGGCTCCGGATCACTATAATTCACCCCTCCACTTT